Sequencing of this TCR beta chain was carried out in a study of cytomegalovirus exposure and HLA in healthy donors. The data were produced by immunoSEQ multiplex PCR, yet TCRdb's version contains in-frame clones alone and is incomplete. The sample yields 65,000 to 75,000 clones, 94% seen once. This TCR was sampled from a young man in good health and CMV-seropositive. The sample was PBMCs.

The CDR3 spells CASILPGTGTHEQYF. The CDR3 coding sequence is TGTGCCAGCATCCTCCCCGGGACAGGGACCCACGAGCAGTACTTC. The rearrangement links TRBV6-4 to TRBJ2-7, with 9 bases matching TRBD1. The CDR3 runs 15 residues. V trimming: 7 bases; J trimming: 5 bases; junction bases outside the gene matches: 12. Germline V gives CDR1 MRHNA, CDR2 SNTAGT.